This is a list of T cell receptor beta chains from one sample in a study of cytomegalovirus exposure and HLA in healthy donors. This table comes from immunoSEQ multiplex PCR, and its TCRdb copy is limited to in-frame clones, with some not included. The table includes over 250,000 clones, around 86% detected once. Sequenced: PBMCs. Receptors were obtained from a woman aged 18-30 years in good health and CMV-seronegative. The CDR3 runs from the conserved cysteine through the conserved F or W. The D gene is left open where the match is weak. Clone size, where shown, is once, few, many, or a class for clones that have expanded.

clone size: .
V gene: TRBV5-1
J gene: TRBJ1-3
D gene: .
CDR3 DNA: TGCGCCAGCAGTTCGGACACTGGAAACACCATATATTTT
CDR3 protein: CASSSDTGNTIYF

clone size: .
V gene: TRBV30
J gene: TRBJ2-2
D gene: .
CDR3 DNA: TGTGCCTGGAGTCTCGGGTACACCGGGGAGCTGTTTTTT
CDR3 protein: CAWSLGYTGELFF

clone size: .
V gene: TRBV10-2
J gene: TRBJ2-7
D gene: TRBD2
CDR3 DNA: TGCGCCAGCAGTTCCGGGGGAGGGCCCTACGAGCAGTACTTC
CDR3 protein: CASSSGGGPYEQYF

clone size: .
V gene: TRBV7-2
J gene: TRBJ1-6
D gene: .
CDR3 DNA: TGTGCCAGCAGCCGAGATGCTAATTCACCCCTCCACTTT
CDR3 protein: CASSRDANSPLHF

clone size: .
V gene: TRBV2
J gene: TRBJ2-7
D gene: TRBD2
CDR3 DNA: TGTGCCAGCAGCGTAGCGGGAGTGGGCCACGAGCAGTACTTC
CDR3 protein: CASSVAGVGHEQYF

clone size: .
V gene: TRBV7-9
J gene: TRBJ2-7
D gene: .
CDR3 DNA: TGTGCCAGCAGCTTAGTGGTGGGACTCGGGGAGCAGTACTTC
CDR3 protein: CASSLVVGLGEQYF

clone size: .
V gene: TRBV9
J gene: TRBJ1-5
D gene: .
CDR3 DNA: TGTGCCAGCAGCGTAGGGTCAGTAAATAGCAATCAGCCCCAGCATTTT
CDR3 protein: CASSVGSVNSNQPQHF

clone size: .
V gene: TRBV2
J gene: TRBJ2-3
D gene: TRBD1
CDR3 DNA: TGTGCCAGCAGTGGGAGGGACAGGGTGACAGATACGCAGTATTTT
CDR3 protein: CASSGRDRVTDTQYF

clone size: .
V gene: TRBV30
J gene: TRBJ2-7
D gene: TRBD2
CDR3 DNA: TGTGCCTGGAGTGGGAGACTAGCGGGGAGGAACGAGCAGTACTTC
CDR3 protein: CAWSGRLAGRNEQYF

clone size: once
V gene: TRBV29-1
J gene: TRBJ1-1
D gene: .
CDR3 DNA: TGCAGCGTTACCGAGGGGGACAACACTGAAGCTTTCTTT
CDR3 protein: CSVTEGDNTEAFF

clone size: .
V gene: TRBV6-5
J gene: TRBJ2-3
D gene: .
CDR3 DNA: TGTGCCAGCAGTTACCAACAAACAGATACGCAGTATTTT
CDR3 protein: CASSYQQTDTQYF

clone size: few
V gene: TRBV30
J gene: TRBJ2-7
D gene: .
CDR3 DNA: TGTGCCTGGAGGTCTAGCTTTGAGCAGTACTTC
CDR3 protein: CAWRSSFEQYF

clone size: .
V gene: TRBV6-1
J gene: TRBJ1-1
D gene: TRBD1
CDR3 DNA: TGTGCCAGCAGTGAGTCGACAGGGGGCGCCTCTGAAGCTTTCTTT
CDR3 protein: CASSESTGGASEAFF

clone size: .
V gene: TRBV28
J gene: TRBJ1-6
D gene: .
CDR3 DNA: TGTGCCAGCAGTCCTAGGGGGGAGGGACCCCTCCACTTT
CDR3 protein: CASSPRGEGPLHF

clone size: .
V gene: TRBV7-3
J gene: TRBJ1-2
D gene: .
CDR3 DNA: TGTGCCAGCAGCGTTTCGGGGGGCGCATATGGCTACACCTTC
CDR3 protein: CASSVSGGAYGYTF

clone size: .
V gene: TRBV5-8
J gene: TRBJ1-4
D gene: .
CDR3 DNA: TGTGCCAGCAGCTTGGAGAGAGGGTTAAATGAAAAACTGTTTTTT
CDR3 protein: CASSLERGLNEKLFF

clone size: .
V gene: TRBV23-1
J gene: TRBJ1-4
D gene: TRBD1
CDR3 DNA: TGCGCCAGCAGTCTGGGGCGACAGGGGAACCATAATGAAAAACTGTTTTTT
CDR3 protein: CASSLGRQGNHNEKLFF

clone size: once
V gene: TRBV20-1
J gene: TRBJ1-1
D gene: .
CDR3 DNA: TGCAGTGCTACTTCACAGGTTGAAGCTTTCTTT
CDR3 protein: CSATSQVEAFF

clone size: .
V gene: TRBV2
J gene: TRBJ2-7
D gene: TRBD2
CDR3 DNA: TGTGCCAGCAACGGACTAGCGGGAGGCTTCTACGAGCAGTACTTC
CDR3 protein: CASNGLAGGFYEQYF

clone size: .
V gene: TRBV28
J gene: TRBJ2-1
D gene: TRBD2
CDR3 DNA: TGTGCCAGCAGTTTATACCAGGGTAGTAGCGGGAGTTACAATGAGCAGTTCTTC
CDR3 protein: CASSLYQGSSGSYNEQFF

clone size: few
V gene: TRBV6-5
J gene: TRBJ2-1
D gene: .
CDR3 DNA: TGTGCCAGCCACGGGGGAAGCTCCTACAATGAGCAGTTCTTC
CDR3 protein: CASHGGSSYNEQFF

clone size: .
V gene: TRBV7-2
J gene: TRBJ1-2
D gene: TRBD1
CDR3 DNA: TGTGCCAGCAGCCGACAGGGCCGCTATGGCTACACCTTC
CDR3 protein: CASSRQGRYGYTF

clone size: few
V gene: TRBV7-2
J gene: TRBJ1-2
D gene: TRBD1
CDR3 DNA: TGTGCCAGCAGCTGGAGCCCGGGACAGGACTATGGCTACACCTTC
CDR3 protein: CASSWSPGQDYGYTF

clone size: .
V gene: TRBV18
J gene: TRBJ2-6
D gene: .
CDR3 DNA: TGTGCCAGCTCACCCCTGGTAAGCGACTCTTCTGGGGCCAACGTCCTGACTTTC
CDR3 protein: CASSPLVSDSSGANVLTF

clone size: .
V gene: TRBV27
J gene: TRBJ1-5
D gene: .
CDR3 DNA: TGTGCCAGCAGGGGGACTTTTAAATTAGATCAGCCCCAGCATTTT
CDR3 protein: CASRGTFKLDQPQHF

clone size: .
V gene: TRBV29-1
J gene: TRBJ1-2
D gene: .
CDR3 DNA: TGCAGCGTTGGCGGGGGGCTCCCGGGCTATGGCTACACCTTC
CDR3 protein: CSVGGGLPGYGYTF

clone size: few
V gene: TRBV10-3
J gene: TRBJ1-2
D gene: TRBD1
CDR3 DNA: TGTGCCATCAGTGAGACAGGGGGCCTGGACTATGGCTACACCTTC
CDR3 protein: CAISETGGLDYGYTF

clone size: .
V gene: TRBV28
J gene: TRBJ2-7
D gene: TRBD1
CDR3 DNA: TGTGCCAGTCCAATACCGGGACAGTCCTACGAGCAGTACTTC
CDR3 protein: CASPIPGQSYEQYF

clone size: .
V gene: TRBV25-1
J gene: TRBJ1-2
D gene: TRBD1
CDR3 DNA: TGTGCCAGCAGTGAATACGGGACAGGGGAAAGTACCTATGGCTACACCTTC
CDR3 protein: CASSEYGTGESTYGYTF

clone size: few
V gene: TRBV11-2
J gene: TRBJ1-2
D gene: TRBD1
CDR3 DNA: TGTGCCAGCAGCTCGATCCGGACAGGGGCCAATGGCTACACCTTC
CDR3 protein: CASSSIRTGANGYTF

clone size: .
V gene: TRBV25-1
J gene: TRBJ2-7
D gene: .
CDR3 DNA: TGTGCCAGCAGTGAATATAAAGGACAGACCTACGAGCAGTACTTC
CDR3 protein: CASSEYKGQTYEQYF

clone size: few
V gene: TRBV11-3
J gene: TRBJ2-7
D gene: .
CDR3 DNA: TGTGCCAGCAAGACTAGGGACCACGAGCAGTACTTC
CDR3 protein: CASKTRDHEQYF

clone size: .
V gene: TRBV4-1
J gene: TRBJ2-1
D gene: .
CDR3 DNA: TGCGCCAGCAGCCAAGGGGGGCAGCGGGGCTCCTACAATGAGCAGTTCTTC
CDR3 protein: CASSQGGQRGSYNEQFF

clone size: .
V gene: TRBV6-1
J gene: TRBJ1-6
D gene: TRBD1
CDR3 DNA: TGTGCCAGCAGTGTAGCCGAGGGACAGGGGAATTCACCCCTCCACTTT
CDR3 protein: CASSVAEGQGNSPLHF

clone size: .
V gene: TRBV18
J gene: TRBJ1-1
D gene: TRBD1
CDR3 DNA: TGTGCCAGCCAACTCAATCCGATTTCCGGGACAGTCAACACTGAAGCTTTCTTT
CDR3 protein: CASQLNPISGTVNTEAFF

clone size: .
V gene: TRBV7-6
J gene: TRBJ2-3
D gene: .
CDR3 DNA: TGTGCCAGCAGCTTGGCTAGCGGCACAGATACGCAGTATTTT
CDR3 protein: CASSLASGTDTQYF

clone size: once
V gene: TRBV7-9
J gene: TRBJ2-2
D gene: .
CDR3 DNA: TGTGCCAGCAGCTTCGGGGGTACCGGGGAGCTGTTTTTT
CDR3 protein: CASSFGGTGELFF

clone size: .
V gene: TRBV7-2
J gene: TRBJ2-7
D gene: TRBD2
CDR3 DNA: TGTGCCAGCAGCTCACTAGCGGGGGGGCCCTACGAGCAGTACTTC
CDR3 protein: CASSSLAGGPYEQYF

clone size: .
V gene: TRBV30
J gene: TRBJ2-7
D gene: .
CDR3 DNA: TGTGCCTGGAGTTGGGGGGAGGTCTACGAGCAGTACTTC
CDR3 protein: CAWSWGEVYEQYF

clone size: .
V gene: TRBV7-6
J gene: TRBJ1-4
D gene: TRBD1
CDR3 DNA: TGTGCCAGCAGCCACGGACAGGCGGGGAATGAAAAACTGTTTTTT
CDR3 protein: CASSHGQAGNEKLFF

clone size: .
V gene: TRBV7-6
J gene: TRBJ2-7
D gene: TRBD1
CDR3 DNA: TGTGCCAGCAGCTTAGGGGCAAGGGGGCAATCCTACGAGCAGTACTTC
CDR3 protein: CASSLGARGQSYEQYF

clone size: .
V gene: TRBV5-1
J gene: TRBJ1-6
D gene: TRBD1
CDR3 DNA: TGCGCCAGCAGCTTGGCATTGGACAGGGGGCCGTTTTCACCCCTCCACTTT
CDR3 protein: CASSLALDRGPFSPLHF

clone size: .
V gene: TRBV2
J gene: TRBJ2-1
D gene: TRBD1
CDR3 DNA: TGTGCCGACCGGGACAGCGAATACAATGAGCAGTTCTTC
CDR3 protein: CADRDSEYNEQFF

clone size: .
V gene: TRBV6-5
J gene: TRBJ1-2
D gene: .
CDR3 DNA: TGTGCCAGCAGTTATTCTCCGTCGAGCTATGGCTACACCTTC
CDR3 protein: CASSYSPSSYGYTF

clone size: .
V gene: TRBV7-8
J gene: TRBJ1-6
D gene: .
CDR3 DNA: TGTGCCAGCCGTCAGGGGACCCACTATAATTCACCCCTCCACTTT
CDR3 protein: CASRQGTHYNSPLHF

clone size: once
V gene: TRBV27
J gene: TRBJ1-5
D gene: .
CDR3 DNA: TGTGCCATCGGAGGCAATCAGCCCCAGCATTTT
CDR3 protein: CAIGGNQPQHF

clone size: .
V gene: TRBV5-1
J gene: TRBJ1-1
D gene: TRBD1
CDR3 DNA: TGCGCCAGCAGCGATGGACAGGGGGTAACTGAAGCTTTCTTT
CDR3 protein: CASSDGQGVTEAFF

clone size: .
V gene: TRBV28
J gene: TRBJ1-1
D gene: TRBD1
CDR3 DNA: TGTGCCAGCAGCCTCCGATTATTTAGTTCCGACAGGGATGACACTGAAGCTTTCTTT
CDR3 protein: CASSLRLFSSDRDDTEAFF

clone size: .
V gene: TRBV5-4
J gene: TRBJ2-1
D gene: .
CDR3 DNA: TGTGCCAGCAGCCGAGGGATTGCTGAGCAGTTCTTC
CDR3 protein: CASSRGIAEQFF

clone size: .
V gene: TRBV4-3
J gene: TRBJ1-2
D gene: TRBD1
CDR3 DNA: TGCGCCAGCAGCCAAGAATTCGCCCAGGGGGCTGGAGGCTACACCTTC
CDR3 protein: CASSQEFAQGAGGYTF

clone size: .
V gene: TRBV6-5
J gene: TRBJ2-5
D gene: .
CDR3 DNA: TGTGCCACCGGTCGGGGGATTCTAAAAGAGACCCAGTACTTC
CDR3 protein: CATGRGILKETQYF

clone size: .
V gene: TRBV6-5
J gene: TRBJ1-5
D gene: TRBD1
CDR3 DNA: TGTGCCAGTCACCCCGGGACAGGGGGCAAGGCCCAGCATTTT
CDR3 protein: CASHPGTGGKAQHF

clone size: .
V gene: TRBV19
J gene: TRBJ2-1
D gene: .
CDR3 DNA: TGTGCCAGTAGTATAGACACCATAGCTTATGAGCAGTTCTTC
CDR3 protein: CASSIDTIAYEQFF